The rows below give T cell receptor beta chains drawn from one sample of a study of blood T cells in healthy people across ages. TCRdb processed the 5' RACE reads anew with MiXCR; each CDR3 protein has one entry. Altogether roughly 1.7 million distinct CDR3 sequences are present, 30% to 40% being singletons, with the ten largest covering around 11%. Sequencing was performed on blood. The receptors originated from a woman aged 25 to 45 in good health. The CDR3 runs from the conserved cysteine through the conserved F or W. D genes are given only for firm matches. For some rows the clone size is stated as once, few or many, or as a class when expanded; others skip it.

v_gene	abundance	d_gene	j_gene	CDR3nt	CDR3aa
TRBV20-1	few	TRBD1	TRBJ2-2	TGCAGTGCTAGAGATCACTACAGGGGTGATACCGGGGAGCTGTTTTTT	CSARDHYRGDTGELFF
TRBV4-1	many	NA	TRBJ2-5	TGCGCCAGCAGCCAAGGTTGGGGCGGGGTGGAGACCCAGTACTTC	CASSQGWGGVETQYF
TRBV2	NA	NA	TRBJ1-6	TGTGCCAGCGGGCAGCTACCTAATTCACCCCTCCACTTT	CASGQLPNSPLHF
TRBV12-3/TRBV12-4	few	NA	TRBJ1-1	TGTGCCAGCAAGGAGGGACCTAACACTGAAGCTTTCTTT	CASKEGPNTEAFF
TRBV2	NA	NA	TRBJ2-7	TGTGCCAGCAGTGAGGAGGCTCAAGGCTTCTACGAGCAGTACTTC	CASSEEAQGFYEQYF
TRBV5-1	few	NA	TRBJ2-1	TGCGCCAGCAGCTCGGGAGGCCAGGGAGGGGGCTCCCGGCAGTTCTTC	CASSSGGQGGGSRQFF
TRBV14	NA	NA	TRBJ1-1	TGTGCCAGCAGCCCACTCGGGATCAACACTGAAGCTTTCTTT	CASSPLGINTEAFF
TRBV10-3	NA	TRBD1	TRBJ2-5	TGTGCCATCAGGGGAGGACAGGGGGAGACCCAGTACTTC	CAIRGGQGETQYF
TRBV12-3/TRBV12-4	few	TRBD2	TRBJ2-1	TGTGCCAGTATCCTAGCGGGAGTTAACAATGAGCAGTTCTTC	CASILAGVNNEQFF
TRBV2	NA	NA	TRBJ2-1	TGTGCCAGCAGAGACAACTCCTACAATGAGCAGTTCTTC	CASRDNSYNEQFF
TRBV20-1	many	NA	TRBJ2-5	TGCAGTGCTAGGCAGGTAGAGACCCAGTACTTC	CSARQVETQYF
TRBV27	NA	TRBD1	TRBJ2-7	TGTGCCAGCAGTGCCGTGGGACAGGGGTTTGAGCAGTACTTC	CASSAVGQGFEQYF
TRBV6-5	once	TRBD2	TRBJ2-7	TGTGTCAGCGCCCCGGGGGGAACCCACGAGCAGTACTTC	CVSAPGGTHEQYF
TRBV9	NA	NA	TRBJ2-1	TGTGCCAGCGGACCTGGGACCTACAATGAGCAGTTCTTC	CASGPGTYNEQFF
TRBV28	NA	TRBD1	TRBJ1-5	TGTGCCACCTTAGCCTACAGGGGATCCAATCAGCCCCAGCATTTT	CATLAYRGSNQPQHF
TRBV20-1	NA	TRBD1	TRBJ1-1	TGCAGTGCCCTAGGGGACAGGAACACTGAAGCTTTCTTT	CSALGDRNTEAFF
TRBV5-1	once	NA	TRBJ1-2	TGCGCCAGCAGAATGGGGGAGGTCTATGGCTACACCTTC	CASRMGEVYGYTF
TRBV12-3/TRBV12-4	few	TRBD1	TRBJ1-2	TGTGCCAGCAGTTTTACAGGGGGCGTCCCCCACTATGGCTACACCTTC	CASSFTGGVPHYGYTF
TRBV28	NA	NA	TRBJ1-6	TGTGCCGGAGGCGATTATAATTCACCCCTCCACTTT	CAGGDYNSPLHF
TRBV2	NA	TRBD2	TRBJ2-5	TGTGCCAGCACCAGAGCGGGGGGATCTCAAGAGACCCAGTACTTC	CASTRAGGSQETQYF
TRBV7-2	few	NA	TRBJ1-2	TGTGCCAGCACTGAGTCGGGGGTCGGCTATGGCTACACCTTC	CASTESGVGYGYTF
TRBV6-6	NA	NA	TRBJ1-4	TGTGCCAGCAGATCGGGGCCTGAAAAACTGTTTTTT	CASRSGPEKLFF
TRBV10-3	NA	TRBD1	TRBJ1-2	TGTGCCCACGGGACAGCCTTCCAAGATGGCTACACCTTC	CAHGTAFQDGYTF
TRBV10-3	once	TRBD1	TRBJ1-2	TGTGCCACTACGACCGGACAGGGGGGGAGTGGCTACACCTTC	CATTTGQGGSGYTF
TRBV28	NA	TRBD1	TRBJ2-7	TGTGCCAGCAGACACAGGGGATTCGATTATTCCTACGAGCAGTACTTC	CASRHRGFDYSYEQYF
TRBV10-3	NA	TRBD1	TRBJ1-1	TGTGCCATCATTTTGACAGGGTTCGACATGAACACTGAAGCTTTCTTT	CAIILTGFDMNTEAFF
TRBV28	few	TRBD2	TRBJ2-7	TGTGCCAGCTGCGAGCCGGGACTAGCGGGAGGGCCTAACTACGAGCAGTACTTC	CASCEPGLAGGPNYEQYF
TRBV20-1	few	TRBD2	TRBJ2-3	TGCAGTGCCCTCGGGACTAGCGGGGGCCCTAATACGCAGTATTTT	CSALGTSGGPNTQYF
TRBV11-2	NA	NA	TRBJ1-6	TGTGCCAGCAGCCCCCAACAGAGCTCCTATAATTCACCCCTCCACTTT	CASSPQQSSYNSPLHF
TRBV4-1	few	NA	TRBJ2-1	TGCGCCAGCAGCCAAAATCGGTGGGGGAATGAGCAGTTCTTC	CASSQNRWGNEQFF
TRBV7-6	few	TRBD2	TRBJ2-3	TGTGCCAGCAGCTCCCTGGGACTAGCGGGAAGCACAGATACGCAGTATTTT	CASSSLGLAGSTDTQYF
TRBV20-1	NA	NA	TRBJ2-5	TGCAGTGCTAGAGATATCGGGACCCAAGAGACCCAGTACTTC	CSARDIGTQETQYF